The 27 T cell receptor beta chains below were found in one sample sequenced in a study of T cells in Graves' hyperthyroidism and ophthalmopathy. From RNA transcripts, TCR beta CDR3 regions were amplified. The HTBI primer set drove a first-round RT-PCR of the TCR CDR3. Each CDR3 protein is one row after TCRdb ran MiXCR on the multiplex PCR reads. The table shows hundreds of thousands of distinct CDR3 sequences, with 38% occurring only once. What was sequenced was blood. These receptors originate from a man between 18 and 35 years old with Graves' hyperthyroidism.

This chain links TRBV29-1 with TRBJ1-1; D gene uncertain. V lost 5 bases, J lost 0 bases, and 10 bases lay in between. From germline, CDR1 is SQVTM and CDR2 ANQGSEA. The CDR3 is 13 residues long. CDR3 in amino acids: CSVCVQMNTEAFF. The CDR3 region has the DNA TGCAGCGTTTGTGTTCAGATGAACACTGAAGCTTTCTTT.

This clonotype has a count of ten or more. The V and J genes are TRBV5-1 and TRBJ1-1; no clear D. The CDR3 covers 13 residues. The germline V gene encodes CDR1 SGHRS and CDR2 YFSETQ. V lost 0 bases and J lost 6, with 9 bases in between. CDR3 bases: TGCGCCAGCAGCTTGGAAGATCCCTCTGAAGCTTTCTTT. Encoded protein: CASSLEDPSEAFF. The full variable domain, with the rest looked up from reference TRBV5-1 and TRBJ1-1, is KAGVTQTPRYLIKTRGQQVTLSCSPISGHRSVSWYQQTPGQGLQFLFEYFSETQRNKGNFPGRFSGRQFSNSRSEMNVSTLELGDSALYLCASSLEDPSEAFFGQGTRLTVV.

This clonotype has a handful of counts. The chain is built from TRBV4-2 and TRBJ2-5; a possible D gene is TRBD1 (5 bases). CDR3 length: 14 amino acids. CDR1 and CDR2 from the germline V gene are LGHNA and YNFKEQ. The V end lost 1 base, the J end lost 3 bases, and 9 bases lay between the germline ends. The DNA of the CDR3 is TGTGCCAGCAGCCAAGGTGGACACGAAGAGACCCAGTACTTC. Translated, it gives CASSQGGHEETQYF.

Details on this clonotype: A much bigger clone sits one base away, suggesting this may be a read error. The V call is TRBV7-9, the J call TRBJ2-7, with D tentatively TRBD2 (7 bases). CDR1 and CDR2 from the germline V gene are SEHNR and FQNEAQ (reference sequence). V lost 3 bases and J lost 9, with 15 bases in between. The CDR3 consists of 13 residues. Here the CDR3 reads CASSLSGGLGQYF. The CDR3 DNA reads TGTGCCAGCAGCTTGTCCGGGGGGCTTGGGCAGTACTTC.

The rearrangement joins TRBV7-9 to TRBJ1-1; D unresolved. The V gene's germline CDR1 is SEHNR and CDR2 FQNEAQ (reference sequence). Trimming shortened V by 3 bases and J by 11 bases, and 19 bases separated the two germline ends. This CDR3 region has 14 residues. The CDR3 loop is CASSLKGIVYRAFF. In DNA, the CDR3 is TGTGCCAGCAGCTTGAAGGGTATTGTTTATCGGGCTTTCTTT.

This clonotype has just a few counts. J is TRBJ1-5 and V is TRBV12-3 or TRBV12-4; D is uncertain. The ends were cut back, 5 bases at V and 9 bases at J, with 14 bases in the middle. The CDR3 totals 13 residues. This chain's CDR3 is CASSPYYNGPQHF. The CDR3 coding sequence is TGTGCCAGCAGTCCCTACTACAACGGGCCCCAGCATTTT.

The table lists this clonotype with many counts. The chain uses TRBV10-3 and TRBJ1-1, with 7 bases lining up with TRBD1. V dropped 6 bases and J dropped 3; count of bases not matched to a gene: 7. The CDR3 is made up of 14 amino acids. Germline V gene sequence: CDR1 ENHRY, CDR2 SYGVKD. The CDR3 spells CAIRLTGSDTEAFF. CDR3 DNA sequence: TGTGCCATCAGGTTGACAGGGTCGGACACTGAAGCTTTCTTT.

A remark on this clonotype: A read error may account for a junction end that differs from germline. The chain couples TRBV12-3 or TRBV12-4 to TRBJ2-2, with 9 bases identical to TRBD1. The CDR3 extends over 17 amino acids. The CDR3 sequence is CASSPRDRVWGTGELFF. The CDR3 DNA follows: TGTGCCAGCAGTCCCCGGGACAGGGTTTGGGGTACCGGGGAGCTTTTTTTT.

The J gene is TRBJ1-5, the V gene TRBV20-1; a possible D gene is TRBD1 (5 bases). This CDR3 region has 14 residues. V lost 2 bases and J lost 2, with 10 bases in between. CDR1 and CDR2 from the germline V gene are DFQATT and SNEGSKA (reference sequence). In DNA, the CDR3 is TGCAGTGCTAGAAGGGGTGATGGCAATCAGCCCCAGCATTTT. Translation: CSARRGDGNQPQHF.

V and J are TRBV12-3 or TRBV12-4 and TRBJ2-5, with D possibly TRBD2 on 7 matching bases. Trimming shortened V by 4 bases and J by 1 base, and 13 bases separated the two germline ends. This CDR3 has 15 residues. CDR3 protein: CASSWGGLPQETQYF. The CDR3 nucleotides read TGTGCCAGCAGTTGGGGGGGCCTCCCCCAAGAGACCCAGTACTTC.

This clonotype was seen many times. The CDR3 nucleotides are TGCAGCGTTTTCGAGGGACAGGGGCCCTACGAGCAGTACTTC. Its protein product is CSVFEGQGPYEQYF. This chain links TRBV29-1 with TRBJ2-7; TRBD1 aligns across 10 bases. The V gene end was trimmed by 5 bases and the J gene end by 2 bases; junction bases not matched to a gene: 6. CDR1 and CDR2 from the germline V gene are SQVTM and ANQGSEA. The CDR3 runs 14 residues.

This clonotype was detected many times. Germline is not matched at one junction end, which may reflect a read error. V is TRBV29-1 and J is TRBJ1-1; D uncertain. The CDR3 is 15 residues long. Germline V gives CDR1 SQVTM, CDR2 ANQGSEA. In nucleotides, the CDR3 is TGCAGCGTCGAAGGTTCCCCTCGGAGGGCGTCCGAAGCTTTCTTT. It is translated as CSVEGSPRRASEAFF.

This clonotype was detected ten times or more. V gene TRBV15 combines with J gene TRBJ1-3, with D unresolved. The CDR3 is made up of 16 amino acids. The V end was cut by 0 bases, the J end by 0 bases, with 9 bases between. Germline V gives CDR1 LNHNV, CDR2 YYDKDF (reference sequence). DNA of the CDR3: TGTGCCACCAGCAGAGACGGTTCAAGCTCTGGAAACACCATATATTTT. This codes for CATSRDGSSSGNTIYF.

This clonotype was detected only a few times. V usage is TRBV7-9 and J usage is TRBJ1-6; D remains ambiguous. CDR3 length: 15 amino acids. Per germline, CDR1 SEHNR and CDR2 FQNEAQ (reference sequence). Trimming left V 2 bases short and J 5 bases short, with 10 bases between. The CDR3 nucleotides are TGTGCCAGCAGCTTAACGGCAGAGGATAATTCACCCCTCCACTTT. This codes for CASSLTAEDNSPLHF.

This clonotype was picked up many times. The V call is TRBV10-2, the J call TRBJ1-2; D call uncertain. The V gene's germline CDR1 is WSHSY and CDR2 SAAADI. Trimming took 3 bases from V and 8 from J, leaving 7 bases between them. This CDR3 contains 11 residues. The CDR3 coding sequence is TGCGCCAGCAGTGACGGGCTCGGCTACACCTTC. Protein sequence: CASSDGLGYTF.

The rearrangement joins TRBV9 to TRBJ1-1, with a tentative D call TRBD1 (5 bases). The germline V and J ends were trimmed by 4 bases and 5 bases, with 12 bases remaining between them. The CDR3 extends over 13 amino acids. CDR1 is SGDLS, CDR2 YYNGEE, per germline. The CDR3 is CASSPEGKTEAFF. The DNA for the CDR3 is TGTGCCAGCAGCCCCGAGGGGAAGACTGAAGCTTTCTTT.

A word on this clonotype: One junction end disagrees with the germline gene, perhaps due to a read error. The rearrangement links TRBV9 to TRBJ1-6; no clear D. Germline assignment: CDR1 SGDLS and CDR2 YYNGEE. This CDR3 has 17 residues. This CDR3 is CASSARPTDLNNSPPHF. CDR3 DNA sequence: TGTGCCAGCAGCGCGCGCCCTACAGACCTGAATAATTCACCCCCCCACTTT.

The table lists this clonotype with a few counts. The V gene is TRBV20-1, the J gene TRBJ1-5; D gene unclear. Trimming cost V 1 base and J 6 bases, with 22 bases left between them. Germline CDR1 is DFQATT and CDR2 is SNEGSKA (reference sequence). The CDR3 is made up of 17 amino acids. The CDR3 spells CSARAYEGFGVRQPQHF. CDR3 DNA: TGCAGTGCTAGAGCTTATGAGGGTTTCGGGGTTCGTCAGCCCCAGCATTTT.

The chain carries TRBV20-1 and TRBJ1-2; 9 bases line up with TRBD1. The CDR3 is made up of 14 amino acids. Germline CDR1 and CDR2: DFQATT and SNEGSKA (reference sequence). V shed 3 bases and J 4 bases; nucleotides not matched to a gene: 6. CDR3 sequence reads: CSASDRGISYGYTF. CDR3 sequence (DNA): TGCAGTGCTAGTGACAGGGGGATAAGCTATGGCTACACCTTC.

This clonotype was seen ten or more times. V usage is TRBV7-6 and J usage is TRBJ1-1; D is undetermined. V was shortened by 10 bases and J by 3 bases, with 15 bases between the two germline ends. The germline CDR1 and CDR2 sequences are SGHVS and FNYEAQ. The CDR3 totals 13 residues. The CDR3 DNA follows: TGTGCCACCGGACGTCTCGGAGACACTGAAGCTTTCTTT. It is translated as CATGRLGDTEAFF.

This clonotype was seen more than once but under ten times. This rearrangement joins TRBV5-1 to TRBJ2-2; D is perhaps TRBD2 (5 bases). The CDR3 consists of 15 residues. V was trimmed by 4 bases and J by 4 bases, leaving 14 bases between them. CDR1 SGHRS and CDR2 YFSETQ come from the germline V gene. The CDR3 sequence: CASSTTHAGTGELFF. As DNA, the CDR3 is TGCGCCAGCAGCACCACCCATGCGGGCACCGGGGAGCTGTTTTTT.

This clonotype has at least ten counts. The gene calls are TRBV7-2 and TRBJ2-7, with 10 bases identical to TRBD2. The germline V gene encodes CDR1 SGHTA and CDR2 FQGNSA. The CDR3 contains 15 residues. V was pared by 6 bases and J by 2 bases, with 7 bases of the junction left unmatched. The CDR3 reads CASSPTSGTAYEQYF. CDR3 sequence (DNA): TGTGCCAGCAGTCCTACTAGCGGGACGGCCTACGAGCAGTACTTC.

The CDR3 nucleotides are TGCAGCGTAGAACTAGCGGGAGGGATCAGCTATGGCTACACCTTC. As protein: CSVELAGGISYGYTF. The chain is built from TRBV29-1 and TRBJ1-2; D remains ambiguous. With 6 bases removed from V and 4 bases from J, the gap between germline ends came to 21 bases. Germline V CDR1 and CDR2: SQVTM, ANQGSEA. The CDR3 is made up of 15 amino acids.

In its sample, this clonotype was seen many times. The V call is TRBV10-3, the J call TRBJ2-5; 12 nucleotides line up with TRBD1. Germline V gene data show CDR1 as ENHRY and CDR2 as SYGVKD. Trimming took 4 bases from V and 4 from J; bases not matched to a gene: 1. The CDR3 is 14 amino acids. The CDR3, as DNA: TGTGCCATCAGTGGGGACAGGGGGCCAGAGACCCAGTACTTC. It codes for CAISGDRGPETQYF.

The chain is built from TRBV29-1 and TRBJ1-1; D not resolved. From germline, CDR1 is SQVTM and CDR2 ANQGSEA. This CDR3 region has 14 residues. V lost 4 bases and J lost 1, with 13 bases in between. DNA for the CDR3: TGCAGCGTTGTCCCACAGCTTGAGAACACTGAAGCTTTCTTT. The encoded protein is CSVVPQLENTEAFF.

The chain employs TRBV7-6 and TRBJ2-5; D is perhaps TRBD1 or TRBD2 (6 bases each). The CDR3 totals 15 residues. Germline CDR1 SGHVS, CDR2 FNYEAQ. V shed 1 base and J shed 5 bases, with 14 bases lying between them. DNA for the CDR3: TGTGCCAGCAGCTTAGGGTCCGGGGGCAGGGAGACCCAGTACTTC. Translated, it gives CASSLGSGGRETQYF.

This clonotype appeared many times. The CDR3 reads CAISEVGFEQYF. The CDR3 DNA reads as TGTGCCATCAGTGAGGTGGGGTTCGAGCAGTACTTC. V is TRBV10-3 and J is TRBJ2-7, with unresolved D. The V and J ends lost 2 bases and 6 bases respectively, with 8 bases between them. This CDR3 region has 12 residues. The germline CDR1 and CDR2 sequences are ENHRY and SYGVKD.